This TCR beta chain was sequenced in a study of T cells in Graves' hyperthyroidism and ophthalmopathy. TCR beta CDR3 regions were amplified from RNA. The study used the HTBI primer set for a first-round RT-PCR of the TCR CDR3. TCRdb passed the multiplex PCR reads through MiXCR, listing each CDR3 protein once. The sample carries hundreds of thousands of distinct CDR3 sequences, 35% to 55% recorded once. Deletions cut 0 bases from V and 7 bases from J, with 6 bases between. Germline values: CDR1 DFQATT, CDR2 SNEGSKA (reference sequence). This CDR3 spans 11 amino acids. Stable Graves' hyperthyroidism meant no ophthalmopathy progression within 18 months. The study enrolled patients aged 18 to 65 with newly diagnosed hyperthyroidism of under 2 months' duration. Not enrolled were patients with uncontrolled infection, other autoimmune disease, pregnancy or lactation. Diagnosis relied on clinical symptoms, serum thyroxine and TRAb, thyroid ultrasound and orbital computed tomography.

The V call is TRBV20-1, the J call TRBJ2-5; D is unresolved. The sample consisted of peripheral blood or thyroid tissue (not recorded which). This sequence originates from a woman aged 18-29 years with Graves' hyperthyroidism. CDR3 sequence: CSARDVGTQYF. In DNA, the CDR3 is TGCAGTGCTAGAGACGTCGGGACCCAGTACTTC.